This T cell receptor beta chain was sequenced for a study of blood T cell repertoires in COVID-19. Study-wide context: T cells, B-cell-depleted T cells, or PBMCs provided the cDNA or gDNA that served as material.

By proportion, this clone is medium-sized (0.01 to 0.1%). Looked up from germline, CDR1 is MNHEY and CDR2 is SVGAGI. The V gene end was trimmed by 5 bases and the J gene end by 3 bases; junction bases not matched to a gene: 5. CDR3 size: 15 residues. In Cohort 3, a recovered donor had either two negative PCRs, clearance, or symptom resolution. Sequenced by immunoSEQ multiplex PCR; TCRdb stores in-frame clones only, minus some. The sample includes approximately 170,000 clones, about four fifths seen only once; the top ten take about 3.5%. V usage is TRBV6-5 and J usage is TRBJ2-7; 12 bases agree with TRBD2. Sequences were obtained from PBMCs or T cells enriched from blood (not recorded which). The sequence was obtained from a woman under 40 who had recovered from COVID-19. The DNA of the CDR3 is TGTGCCAGCAGTCCTACTAGCGGGAGGTTCTACGAGCAGTACTTC. This translates into CASSPTSGRFYEQYF.